The 27 T cell receptor beta chains below come from one sample, sequenced in a study of blood T cell repertoires in COVID-19. Clones were read by immunoSEQ multiplex PCR, and TCRdb kept only the in-frame ones, dropping some. The profile shows tens of thousands of clones, approximately 84% of them singletons. The specimen was peripheral blood. The receptors were sampled from a human donor in a cohort sampled during active COVID-19.

The chain combines TRBV5-1 with TRBJ2-7; D is ambiguous. Looked up from germline, CDR1 is SGHRS and CDR2 is YFSETQ. This CDR3 comprises 15 residues. Trimming stripped 0 bases from V and 6 bases from J, with 16 bases between. This CDR3 is CASSLEKPYPGEQYF. The CDR3 coding sequence is TGCGCCAGCAGCTTGGAAAAACCGTACCCAGGCGAGCAGTACTTC.

The chain couples TRBV5-4 to TRBJ2-1; 8 nucleotides line up with TRBD1. V dropped 4 bases and J dropped 2; count of bases not matched to a gene: 8. This CDR3 has 16 amino acids. Germline loops: CDR1 SGHNT, CDR2 YYREEE (reference sequence). The CDR3: CASSTTQGAAYNEQFF. CDR3 nucleotides: TGTGCCAGCAGCACGACTCAGGGGGCAGCCTACAATGAGCAGTTCTTC. The full variable domain, with the rest looked up from reference TRBV5-4 and TRBJ2-1, is ETGVTQSPTHLIKTRGQQVTLRCSSQSGHNTVSWYQQALGQGPQFIFQYYREEENGRGNFPPRFSGLQFPNYSSELNVNALELDDSALYLCASSTTQGAAYNEQFFGPGTRLTVL.

The rearrangement uses TRBV24-1 and TRBJ2-1; weak D call: TRBD2 (6 bases). The CDR3 is 17 amino acids. The germline CDR1 and CDR2 sequences are KGHDR and SFDVKD. The V gene lost 0 bases and the J gene lost 3 bases, with 14 bases spanning the gap. In nucleotides, the CDR3 is TGTGCCACCAGTGATTTGAGTTCGGGACTGGACTACAATGAGCAGTTCTTC. As protein: CATSDLSSGLDYNEQFF.

The V gene is TRBV2, the J gene TRBJ2-3; 12 bases are a match to TRBD2. Trimming cost V 5 bases and J 3 bases; bases outside gene matches: 6. This CDR3 is 16 amino acids long. Per the germline V gene, CDR1 is SNHLY and CDR2 is FYNNEI. The CDR3 loop is CASSRTSGAGTDTQYF. For the CDR3, the DNA is TGTGCCAGCAGTCGGACTAGCGGGGCGGGTACAGATACGCAGTATTTT.

This clone appeared once. This sequence joins TRBV7-6 and TRBJ2-7; TRBD2 matches 11 bases. Germline V lookup: CDR1 SGHVS, CDR2 FNYEAQ. This CDR3 spans 16 amino acids. Trimming took 4 bases from V and 3 from J; bases not matched to a gene: 8. CDR3 DNA: TGTGCCAGCAGCTCAGGAGTAGCGGGGGGGTACTACGAGCAGTACTTC. Amino acids: CASSSGVAGGYYEQYF.

V is TRBV5-1 and J is TRBJ2-3, with TRBD1 as a possible D gene (8 bases). Trimming removed 2 bases at V and 3 bases at J, with 13 bases between. The CDR3 has 15 residues. CDR1 SGHRS and CDR2 YFSETQ come from the germline V gene. Here the CDR3 reads CASSFDRGGTDTQYF. In DNA form, the CDR3 reads TGCGCCAGCAGCTTTGACAGGGGAGGGACAGATACGCAGTATTTT.

Written as DNA, the CDR3 is TGTGCCAGCTCACCACGCGAAATCCAAGAGACCCAGTACTTC. This gives the protein CASSPREIQETQYF. The V and J genes are TRBV18 and TRBJ2-5; D is undetermined. V lost 1 base and J 1 base, leaving 7 bases between the germline ends. CDR1 is KGHSH, CDR2 LQKENI, per germline. This CDR3 comprises 14 residues.

The chain links TRBV11-3 to TRBJ2-2; TRBD2 matches 15 bases. The ends lost 5 bases at V and 6 bases at J; junction bases unmatched: 4. CDR3 length: 16 residues. Germline CDR1 and CDR2: SGHNT and YENEEA. CDR3 in amino acids: CASSPGTSGGSGELFF. The CDR3 bases are TGTGCCAGCAGCCCCGGGACTAGCGGGGGGTCCGGGGAGCTGTTTTTT.

J is TRBJ2-2 and V is TRBV10-1, with 11 bases matching TRBD1. Losses at the gene ends were 9 bases for V and 8 bases for J; bases not matched to a gene: 8. This CDR3 has 14 residues. CDR1 and CDR2 from the germline V gene are WNHNN and SYGVQD (reference sequence). This CDR3 reads CASSSGQGVGELFF. In DNA, the CDR3 is TGCGCCAGTTCATCGGGACAGGGGGTGGGGGAGCTGTTTTTT.

This chain links TRBV27 with TRBJ2-1; 10 positions agree with TRBD2. This CDR3 comprises 15 residues. Germline CDR1 and CDR2: MNHEY and SMNVEV (reference sequence). J lost 9 bases, V lost 3 bases, and 8 bases had no gene match. CDR3 DNA: TGTGCCAGCAGTTTCGAGCGGGGGGGCCGGGGTGAGCAGTTCTTC. It encodes CASSFERGGRGEQFF.

The rearrangement uses TRBV5-4 and TRBJ2-3; a possible D gene is TRBD2 (5 bases). The V gene lost 5 bases and the J gene lost 0 bases, with 13 bases spanning the gap. This CDR3 has 15 residues. Germline V gene sequence: CDR1 SGHNT, CDR2 YYREEE (reference sequence). In DNA form, the CDR3 reads TGTGCCAGCAGAATAGGAGTAGCGAGCACAGATACGCAGTATTTT. It specifies CASRIGVASTDTQYF.

This chain connects TRBV24-1 to TRBJ1-1, with D perhaps matching TRBD1 (6 bases). CDR3 size: 17 residues. V was clipped by 4 bases and J by 4 bases, with 21 bases between them. Germline CDR1 and CDR2: KGHDR and SFDVKD. CDR3 protein: CATSEYDRTPAGTEAFF. The CDR3 bases are TGTGCCACCAGTGAGTATGACAGGACCCCTGCTGGCACTGAAGCTTTCTTT.

V gene TRBV7-8 combines with J gene TRBJ2-3; 14 bases align to TRBD2. The CDR3 has 18 residues. V was pared by 5 bases and J by 1 base, with 8 bases of the junction left unmatched. The V gene's germline CDR1 is SGHVS and CDR2 FQNEAQ. CDR3 protein: CASSHRLAGGLGTDTQYF. In DNA form, the CDR3 reads TGTGCCAGCAGCCACCGACTAGCGGGGGGGCTTGGCACAGATACGCAGTATTTT.

This sequence joins TRBV28 and TRBJ2-7; unclear D gene. V lost 2 bases and J 4 bases, leaving 6 bases between the germline ends. Looked up from germline, CDR1 is MDHEN and CDR2 is SYDVKM. This CDR3 contains 12 residues. The CDR3 loop reads CASSLEEYEQYF. The CDR3 DNA reads as TGTGCCAGCAGTTTAGAGGAATACGAGCAGTACTTC.

The rearrangement uses TRBV30 and TRBJ2-5, with 8 bases aligning to TRBD1. CDR1 and CDR2 (germline): GTSNPN, SVGIG (reference sequence). The CDR3 consists of 11 residues. Losses at the gene ends were 3 bases for V and 7 bases for J; bases not matched to a gene: 1. CDR3 region: CAWRGTGTQYF. The CDR3 DNA sequence: TGTGCCTGGAGGGGGACAGGGACCCAGTACTTC. The full variable domain, in which reference TRBV30 and TRBJ2-5 provide the parts outside the CDR3, is SQTIHQWPATLVQPVGSPLSLECTVEGTSNPNLYWYRQAAGRGLQLLFYSVGIGQISSEVPQNLSASRPQDRQFILSSKKLLLSDSGFYLCAWRGTGTQYFGPGTRLLVL.

The chain joins TRBV2 to TRBJ2-1, with 9 bases lining up with TRBD2. The CDR3 runs 17 residues. CDR1 and CDR2 from the germline V gene are SNHLY and FYNNEI. Trimming at V came to 5 bases and at J to 5 bases, leaving 13 bases not matched to a gene. The CDR3 reads CASSTQVAGGSHNEQFF. CDR3 DNA sequence: TGTGCCAGCAGTACCCAAGTCGCGGGGGGGTCCCACAATGAGCAGTTCTTC. Full variable domain (rest looked up from reference TRBV2 and TRBJ2-1): EPEVTQTPSHQVTQMGQEVILRCVPISNHLYFYWYRQILGQKVEFLVSFYNNEISEKSEIFDDQFSVERPDGSNFTLKIRSTKLEDSAMYFCASSTQVAGGSHNEQFFGPGTRLTVL.

The V gene is TRBV5-6, the J gene TRBJ1-2; the D gene is possibly TRBD1 (6 bases). The CDR3 covers 12 residues. CDR1 and CDR2 (germline): SGHDT, YYEEEE. Trimming took off 4 bases at V and 2 bases at J, with 6 bases between the two ends. The CDR3 loop is CASSGTNYGYTF. CDR3 bases: TGTGCCAGCAGCGGGACAAACTATGGCTACACCTTC.

The chain is built from TRBV7-8 and TRBJ2-5; TRBD2 aligns across 11 bases. This CDR3 contains 16 residues. With V trimmed by 1 base and J by 2 bases, 3 bases remained unmatched. Looked up from germline, CDR1 is SGHVS and CDR2 is FQNEAQ. The CDR3 is CASSLVPSGGQETQYF. The CDR3 DNA is TGTGCCAGCAGCTTAGTCCCTAGCGGGGGGCAAGAGACCCAGTACTTC.

The chain recombines TRBV7-9 with TRBJ1-1; no clear D gene. Per germline, CDR1 SEHNR and CDR2 FQNEAQ (reference sequence). The V and J ends lost 1 base and 11 bases respectively, with 8 bases between them. This CDR3 is 11 amino acids long. The CDR3 DNA is TGTGCCAGCAGCTTAGAGGTCAGGGCTTTCTTT. Protein sequence: CASSLEVRAFF.

This clone showed up just a few times. The rearrangement joins TRBV7-9 to TRBJ1-6, with D unresolved. The CDR3 contains 13 residues. Germline CDR1 SEHNR, CDR2 FQNEAQ (reference sequence). The V end was cut by 4 bases, the J end by 3 bases, with 4 bases between. The CDR3 spells CASSSVYNSPLHF. DNA of the CDR3: TGTGCCAGCAGCTCCGTCTATAATTCACCCCTCCACTTT.

The chain has TRBV2 and TRBJ2-7, with TRBD2 matching 9 bases. Germline V gene data show CDR1 as SNHLY and CDR2 as FYNNEI. The CDR3 sequence is 15 residues long. Trimming took 6 bases from V and 4 from J; bases not matched to a gene: 10. The CDR3, as DNA: TGTGCCAGCAGGGATAGCGGGGGCCCAATTTACGAGCAGTACTTC. This sequence encodes CASRDSGGPIYEQYF.

V is TRBV28 and J is TRBJ1-3; D gene uncertain. The CDR3 covers 13 residues. The V gene's germline CDR1 is MDHEN and CDR2 SYDVKM. Deletions cut 9 bases from V and 4 bases from J, with 13 bases between. The CDR3 loop is CASFGPKGNTIYF. CDR3 DNA sequence: TGTGCCAGTTTTGGGCCTAAAGGAAACACCATATATTTT.

This clone appeared once. V and J are TRBV7-3 and TRBJ2-7, with D perhaps TRBD1 (6 bases). The CDR3 runs 15 residues. Germline V CDR1 and CDR2: SGHTA, FQGTGA. Trimming left V 2 bases short and J 0 bases short, with 11 bases between. CDR3 protein: CASSLQPGVSYEQYF. CDR3 coding DNA: TGTGCCAGCAGCTTACAGCCAGGGGTCTCCTACGAGCAGTACTTC.

The chain uses TRBV5-4 and TRBJ2-1; a weak D match, TRBD1 (6 bases). This CDR3 has 14 amino acids. CDR1 and CDR2 from the germline V gene are SGHNT and YYREEE (reference sequence). With 2 bases removed from V and 3 bases from J, the gap between germline ends came to 9 bases. The CDR3 coding sequence is TGTGCCAGCAGCTTCGGGACAAACTACAATGAGCAGTTCTTC. As protein: CASSFGTNYNEQFF. Drawing the rest from reference TRBV5-4 and TRBJ2-1, the complete variable domain is ETGVTQSPTHLIKTRGQQVTLRCSSQSGHNTVSWYQQALGQGPQFIFQYYREEENGRGNFPPRFSGLQFPNYSSELNVNALELDDSALYLCASSFGTNYNEQFFGPGTRLTVL.

The chain couples TRBV5-8 to TRBJ2-7; 10 nucleotides align to TRBD2. The CDR3 runs 16 residues. Germline lookup yields CDR1 SGHTS and CDR2 YDEGEE. With 6 bases clipped from V and 4 bases from J, the junction kept 13 bases outside the gene matches. CDR3: CASTPLLYSGGYEQYF. In nucleotides, the CDR3 is TGTGCCAGCACCCCACTCCTGTATAGCGGGGGGTACGAGCAGTACTTC.

In its sample, this clone was seen once. This chain links TRBV5-1 with TRBJ2-7; 8 positions match TRBD1. Germline CDR1 is SGHRS and CDR2 is YFSETQ. The CDR3 contains 14 residues. The V segment lost 1 base and the J segment 5 bases; nucleotides outside the gene matches: 5. Here the CDR3 DNA reads TGCGCCAGCAGCTTGCCGCAGGGGGCTAACGAGCAGTACTTC. It translates to CASSLPQGANEQYF.

The chain carries TRBV3-1 (or the pseudogene TRBV3-2) and TRBJ2-1; D uncertain. This CDR3 is built from 12 residues. V was trimmed by 7 bases and J by 6 bases, leaving 10 bases between them. Per germline, CDR1 LGHDT and CDR2 YNNKEL (reference sequence). The CDR3 sequence is CASNNIFNEQFF. In DNA, the CDR3 is TGTGCCAGCAACAACATATTCAATGAGCAGTTCTTC.